Below, 7 T cell receptor beta chains from the same sample are listed, as sequenced in a study of shared clonotypes between healthy human individuals. This table comes from immunoSEQ multiplex PCR, and its TCRdb copy is limited to in-frame clones, with some not included. The sample consists of about 1.5 million clones, approximately 98% of them appearing once. Sequencing input: naive CD4+ T cells sorted from blood. The subset was: CD45RA+ positively selected. The receptors were gathered from a man aged 25 to 45 in good health.

The rearrangement links TRBV27 to TRBJ1-2; the D gene is possibly TRBD1 (5 bases). The V gene lost 0 bases and the J gene lost 8 bases, with 10 bases spanning the gap. The CDR3 loop spans 13 amino acids. Germline lookup yields CDR1 MNHEY and CDR2 SMNVEV (reference sequence). Here the CDR3 DNA reads TGTGCCAGCAGTTTATCGAATCAGGGAGGCTACACCTTC. Its protein product is CASSLSNQGGYTF.

The chain joins TRBV10-3 to TRBJ2-7; TRBD1 matches at 8 bases. Germline V lookup: CDR1 ENHRY, CDR2 SYGVKD. Losses at the gene ends were 7 bases for V and 2 bases for J; bases not matched to a gene: 1. The CDR3 sequence is 12 residues long. Here the CDR3 reads CAIMGQAYEQYF. In DNA form, the CDR3 reads TGTGCCATCATGGGACAGGCCTACGAGCAGTACTTC.

The J gene is TRBJ1-2, the V gene TRBV5-6, with 10 bases that match TRBD1. CDR3 length: 14 residues. Germline trimming cut 2 bases from V and 8 bases from J; bases unmatched to any gene: 6. Germline V lookup: CDR1 SGHDT, CDR2 YYEEEE. The CDR3 coding sequence is TGTGCCAGCAGCTTCGACAGGGGGCGAGAGGGCTACACCTTC. Residues: CASSFDRGREGYTF.

The chain joins TRBV13 to TRBJ2-7; D is unresolved. The germline V gene encodes CDR1 PRHDT and CDR2 FYEKMQ (reference sequence). Trimming cost V 3 bases and J 2 bases, with 11 bases left between them. CDR3 size: 14 residues. DNA of the CDR3: TGTGCCAGCAGCTTTTGGCTAGAGACCTACGAGCAGTACTTC. It encodes CASSFWLETYEQYF.

The CDR3 is CASSSNRDSRYF. The DNA of the CDR3 is TGTGCCAGCAGCTCAAACCGGGACAGTAGGTACTTC. The chain joins TRBV5-7 to TRBJ2-7, with 7 bases that match TRBD1. TRBV5-7 is treated as an ORF (open reading frame) with a function not yet certain. The CDR3 is made up of 12 amino acids. J lost 12 bases, V lost 3 bases, and 9 bases had no gene match.

The chain carries TRBV5-4 and TRBJ1-1, with TRBD1 matching 11 bases. The CDR3 consists of 15 residues. The V gene end was trimmed by 4 bases and the J gene end by 3 bases; junction bases not matched to a gene: 5. Germline V gene lookup returns CDR1 SGHNT and CDR2 YYREEE (reference sequence). The CDR3 DNA reads TGTGCCAGCAGCACGGACAGGGGGCGGGACACTGAAGCTTTCTTT. Translated: CASSTDRGRDTEAFF.

The chain is built from TRBV27 and TRBJ1-1, with a tentative D call TRBD1 (6 bases). The CDR3 has 15 amino acids. Germline V gene sequence: CDR1 MNHEY, CDR2 SMNVEV (reference sequence). Trimming removed 8 bases from V and 0 bases from J, with 16 bases in between. The DNA for the CDR3 is TGTGCCAGCGGAAGGACAGCCTTTCTGAACACTGAAGCTTTCTTT. Translated, it gives CASGRTAFLNTEAFF.